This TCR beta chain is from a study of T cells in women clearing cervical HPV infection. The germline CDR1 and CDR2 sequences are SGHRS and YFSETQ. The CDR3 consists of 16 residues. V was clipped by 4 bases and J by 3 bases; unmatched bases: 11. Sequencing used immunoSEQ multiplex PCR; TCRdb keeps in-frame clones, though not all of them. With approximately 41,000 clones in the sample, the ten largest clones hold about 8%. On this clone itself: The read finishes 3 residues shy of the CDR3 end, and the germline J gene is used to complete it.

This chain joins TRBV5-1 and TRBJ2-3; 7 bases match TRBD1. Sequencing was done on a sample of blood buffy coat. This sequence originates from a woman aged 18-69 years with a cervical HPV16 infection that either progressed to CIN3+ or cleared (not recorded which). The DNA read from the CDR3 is TGCGCCAGCAGCAGCGGACAGGTGGTTGGGACAGATACG. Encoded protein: CASSSGQVVGTDT. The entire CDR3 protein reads CASSSGQVVGTDTQYF. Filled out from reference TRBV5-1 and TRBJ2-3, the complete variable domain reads KAGVTQTPRYLIKTRGQQVTLSCSPISGHRSVSWYQQTPGQGLQFLFEYFSETQRNKGNFPGRFSGRQFSNSRSEMNVSTLELGDSALYLCASSSGQVVGTDTQYFGPGTRLTVL.